This TCR beta chain was identified in a study of cytomegalovirus exposure and HLA in healthy donors. Both 60 Vbeta primers and 13 Jbeta primers went into the PCR. The protocol was immunoSEQ multiplex PCR, while the TCRdb copy is restricted to in-frame clones and leaves out a portion. The sample holds roughly 80,000 clones; roughly 76% are singletons and the top ten take 1.9%. The CDR3 covers 13 residues. The germline CDR1 and CDR2 sequences are SGHAT and FQNNGV. Trimming removed 2 bases from V and 6 bases from J; junction bases left unmatched: 3. The rearrangement uses TRBV11-2 and TRBJ2-7, with TRBD1 matching over 8 bases. The TCR was taken from a woman aged 25 to 39 in good health and CMV-seronegative. The sample was PBMCs. The CDR3 nucleotides are TGTGCCAGCAGCTTATTAGGACAGGGCGAGCAGTACTTC. This gives the protein CASSLLGQGEQYF.